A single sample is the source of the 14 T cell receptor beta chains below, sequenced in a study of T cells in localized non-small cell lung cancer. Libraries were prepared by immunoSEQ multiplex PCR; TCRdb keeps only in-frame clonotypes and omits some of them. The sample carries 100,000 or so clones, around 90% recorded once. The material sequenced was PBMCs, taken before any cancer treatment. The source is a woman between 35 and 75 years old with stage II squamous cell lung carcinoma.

CDR3 DNA: TGCGCCAGCAGATCGGTAGCGGGGGCGGACACTGAAGCTTTCTTT. As protein: CASRSVAGADTEAFF. This chain uses TRBV5-1 with TRBJ1-1, with D perhaps TRBD1 (6 bases). The CDR3 totals 15 residues. The V and J ends lost 5 bases and 3 bases respectively, with 17 bases between them. Germline values: CDR1 SGHRS, CDR2 YFSETQ.

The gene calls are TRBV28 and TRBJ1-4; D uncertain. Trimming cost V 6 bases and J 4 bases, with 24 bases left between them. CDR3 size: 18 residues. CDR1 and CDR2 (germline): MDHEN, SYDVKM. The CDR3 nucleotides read TGTGCCAGCAGGCCTGAATACGTCTGGAGGGCGCGTAATGAAAAACTGTTTTTT. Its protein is CASRPEYVWRARNEKLFF.

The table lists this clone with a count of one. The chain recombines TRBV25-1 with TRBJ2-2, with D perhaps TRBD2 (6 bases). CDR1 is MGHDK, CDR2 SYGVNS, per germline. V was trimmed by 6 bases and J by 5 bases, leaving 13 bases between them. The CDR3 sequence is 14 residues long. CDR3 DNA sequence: TGTGCCAGCAGGCTGGGAGGTGGGACCGGGGAGCTGTTTTTT. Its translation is CASRLGGGTGELFF.

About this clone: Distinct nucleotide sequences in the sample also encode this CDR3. CDR3 bases: TGCAGCGCAATGAACACTGAAGCTTTCTTT. It yields the protein CSAMNTEAFF. The genes are TRBV29-1 and TRBJ1-1; D gene ambiguous. Germline CDR1 is SQVTM and CDR2 is ANQGSEA. The V end was cut by 7 bases, the J end by 0 bases, with 3 bases between. This CDR3 comprises 10 residues.

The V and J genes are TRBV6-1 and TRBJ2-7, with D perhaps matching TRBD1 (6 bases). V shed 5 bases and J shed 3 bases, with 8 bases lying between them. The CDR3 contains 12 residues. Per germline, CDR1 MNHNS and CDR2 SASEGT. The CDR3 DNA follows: TGTGCCAGCAGTCCCAGGGGCTACGAGCAGTACTTC. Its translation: CASSPRGYEQYF.

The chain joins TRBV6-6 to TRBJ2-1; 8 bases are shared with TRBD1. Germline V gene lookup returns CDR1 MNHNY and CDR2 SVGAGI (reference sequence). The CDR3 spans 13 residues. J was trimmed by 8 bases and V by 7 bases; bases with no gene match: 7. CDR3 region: CASTAQGAYEQFF. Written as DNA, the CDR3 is TGTGCCAGCACCGCTCAGGGGGCCTATGAGCAGTTCTTC.

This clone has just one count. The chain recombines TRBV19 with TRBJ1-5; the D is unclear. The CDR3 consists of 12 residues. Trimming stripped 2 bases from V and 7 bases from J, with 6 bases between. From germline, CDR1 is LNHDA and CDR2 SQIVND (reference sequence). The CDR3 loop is CASSIRWQPQHF. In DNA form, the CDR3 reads TGTGCCAGTAGTATAAGGTGGCAGCCCCAGCATTTT.

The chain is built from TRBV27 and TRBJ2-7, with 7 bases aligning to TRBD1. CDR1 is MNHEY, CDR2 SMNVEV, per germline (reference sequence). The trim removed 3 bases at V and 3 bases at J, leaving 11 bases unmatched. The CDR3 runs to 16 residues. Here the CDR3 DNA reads TGTGCCAGCAGTTTTATGGGGGACAGATACTTCTACGAGCAGTACTTC. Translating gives CASSFMGDRYFYEQYF.

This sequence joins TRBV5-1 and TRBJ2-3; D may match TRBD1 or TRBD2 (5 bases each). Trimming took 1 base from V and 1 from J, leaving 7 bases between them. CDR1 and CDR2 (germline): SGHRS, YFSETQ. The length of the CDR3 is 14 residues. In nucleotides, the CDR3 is TGCGCCAGCAGCTTGCAGGGACGCACAGATACGCAGTATTTT. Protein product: CASSLQGRTDTQYF.

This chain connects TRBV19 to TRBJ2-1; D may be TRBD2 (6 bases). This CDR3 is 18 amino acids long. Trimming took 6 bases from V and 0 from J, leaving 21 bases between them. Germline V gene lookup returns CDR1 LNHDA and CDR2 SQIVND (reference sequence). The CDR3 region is CASSTAFGGPSSYNEQFF. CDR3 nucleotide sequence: TGTGCCAGTAGCACAGCCTTCGGAGGGCCTAGCTCCTACAATGAGCAGTTCTTC.

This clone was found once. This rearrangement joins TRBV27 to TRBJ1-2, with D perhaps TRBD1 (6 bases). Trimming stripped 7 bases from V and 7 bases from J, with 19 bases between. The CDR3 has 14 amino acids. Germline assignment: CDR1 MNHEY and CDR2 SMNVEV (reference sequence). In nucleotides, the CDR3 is TGTGCCAGCACCTCCCTAGGGGGGAAGGGTGGCTACACCTTC. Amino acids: CASTSLGGKGGYTF.

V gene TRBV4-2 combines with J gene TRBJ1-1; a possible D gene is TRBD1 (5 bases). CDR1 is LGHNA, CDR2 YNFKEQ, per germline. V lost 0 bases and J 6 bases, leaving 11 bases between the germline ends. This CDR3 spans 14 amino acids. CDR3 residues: CASSQEGPDSEAFF. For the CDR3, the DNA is TGTGCCAGCAGCCAAGAGGGACCCGATTCTGAAGCTTTCTTT.

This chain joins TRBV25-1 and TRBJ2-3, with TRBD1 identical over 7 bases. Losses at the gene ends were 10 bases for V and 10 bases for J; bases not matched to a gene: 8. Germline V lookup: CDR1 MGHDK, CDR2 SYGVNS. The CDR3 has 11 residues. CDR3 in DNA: TGTGCCACCGCGACAGGGTTTGCGCAGTATTTT. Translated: CATATGFAQYF.

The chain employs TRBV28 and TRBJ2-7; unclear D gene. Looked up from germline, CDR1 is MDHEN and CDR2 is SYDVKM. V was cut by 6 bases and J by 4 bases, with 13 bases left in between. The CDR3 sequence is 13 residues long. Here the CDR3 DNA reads TGTGCCAGCAGAAACCCCACAGAGTACGAGCAGTACTTC. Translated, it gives CASRNPTEYEQYF.